These 19 T cell receptor beta chains were all obtained from the same sample, sequenced in a study of T cells in Graves' hyperthyroidism and ophthalmopathy (dated by TCRdb to between 2019 and 2020). The library came from multiplex PCR. TCRdb records Illumina HiSeq 2000 as the sequencer. The TCR beta CDR3 regions were amplified from RNA transcripts. A first-round RT-PCR of the TCR CDR3 used the HTBI primer set with the Qiagen OneStep RT-PCR kit. Starting from the raw public reads, TCRdb applied fastp trimming at Q25, assembled clones with MiXCR and retained in-frame beta chains. Entries that share a CDR3 protein sequence are merged under the most common genes and DNA. This sample gives about 770,000 distinct CDR3 sequences in total; 18% of them show up just once. 16% of the sample rests with the top ten. Sequenced sample: blood. The receptors shown here come from a woman aged 50 to 65 with Graves' hyperthyroidism that later progressed to Graves' ophthalmopathy.

The rearrangement joins TRBV29-1 to TRBJ2-7, with D possibly being TRBD2 (5 bases). CDR1 SQVTM and CDR2 ANQGSEA come from the germline V gene. V lost 8 bases to trimming and J lost 9 bases, with 17 bases between them. The CDR3 has 11 residues. The CDR3 sequence is CSSLSGNGQYF. The CDR3 nucleotides read TGCAGCTCACTCTCCGGGAACGGGCAGTACTTC.

This clonotype has ten or more counts. The V and J genes are TRBV11-2 and TRBJ2-5, with TRBD2 identical over 7 bases. The CDR3 is 13 residues long. From germline, CDR1 is SGHAT and CDR2 FQNNGV. The V segment lost 8 bases and the J segment 3 bases; nucleotides outside the gene matches: 6. DNA for the CDR3: TGTGCCAGCGATTGGGGGGGGGAAGAGACCCAGTACTTC. Its translation: CASDWGGEETQYF.

This clonotype has at least ten counts. The V and J genes are TRBV12-3 or TRBV12-4 and TRBJ2-5; D is perhaps TRBD2 (5 bases). The CDR3 runs 14 residues. Trimming stripped 3 bases from V and 3 bases from J, with 11 bases between. The CDR3, as DNA: TGTGCCAGCAGTTTCCACCGGGGTGAAGAGACCCAGTACTTC. Amino acid sequence: CASSFHRGEETQYF.

The chain combines TRBV28 with TRBJ1-2; D not certain. This CDR3 contains 12 residues. The germline gives CDR1 MDHEN, CDR2 SYDVKM. Trimming left V 7 bases short and J 4 bases short, with 10 bases between. The CDR3 DNA follows: TGTGCCAGCATGGGGAATGGCTATGGCTACACCTTC. Translated: CASMGNGYGYTF.

The table lists this clonotype with many counts. This chain joins TRBV6-1 and TRBJ1-2; no clear D. The V and J ends lost 11 bases and 3 bases respectively, with 10 bases between them. The CDR3 extends over 11 amino acids. Germline-derived CDR1 and CDR2 are MNHNS and SASEGT. The CDR3 loop reads CAADRYYGYTF. The CDR3 region has the DNA TGTGCCGCCGATCGATACTATGGCTACACCTTC.

This clonotype was counted only a few times. The chain couples TRBV19 to TRBJ2-7; 9 positions agree with TRBD1. The CDR3 totals 15 residues. The V and J ends lost 5 bases and 3 bases, in that order; junction bases with no gene match: 8. From germline, CDR1 is LNHDA and CDR2 SQIVND (reference sequence). As DNA, the CDR3 is TGTGCCAGTAGTCTCGGACAGGGGACGATCTACGAGCAGTACTTC. It is translated as CASSLGQGTIYEQYF.

This clonotype was observed a few times. The chain uses TRBV12-3 or TRBV12-4 and TRBJ1-4; a weak D match, TRBD1 (5 bases). The CDR3 has 16 amino acids. Trimming pared 4 bases from V and 4 bases from J, leaving 16 bases between. CDR3 in DNA: TGTGCCAGCAGTTGGGGGGGTGGAGGGGATAATGAAAAACTGTTTTTT. Encoded protein: CASSWGGGGDNEKLFF.

The table lists this clonotype with many counts. This chain links TRBV18 with TRBJ2-2, with 7 bases lining up with TRBD2. This CDR3 spans 16 amino acids. V shed 6 bases and J 4 bases; nucleotides not matched to a gene: 11. Germline CDR1 and CDR2: KGHSH and LQKENI. CDR3 nucleotide sequence: TGTGCCAGCTCTCTAAAAGCGGGAACGCTCACCGGGGAGCTGTTTTTT. It encodes CASSLKAGTLTGELFF. Filled out from reference TRBV18 and TRBJ2-2, the complete variable domain reads NAGVMQNPRHLVRRRGQEARLRCSPMKGHSHVYWYRQLPEEGLKFMVYLQKENIIDESGMPKERFSAEFPKEGPSILRIQQVVRGDSAAYFCASSLKAGTLTGELFFGEGSRLTVL.

The chain carries TRBV3-1 and TRBJ2-1; the match to TRBD2 covers 10 bases. V lost 1 base and J lost 5; bases outside the gene matches: 8. Germline V gene lookup returns CDR1 LGHDT and CDR2 YNNKEL (reference sequence). This CDR3 has 17 amino acids. CDR3 DNA sequence: TGTGCCAGCAGCCAAGGAAACCTAGCGGGGGTCCACAATGAGCAGTTCTTC. It translates to CASSQGNLAGVHNEQFF.

This clonotype was counted once. V gene TRBV25-1 combines with J gene TRBJ2-5; D remains ambiguous. The CDR3 runs 14 residues. The V end was cut by 1 base, the J end by 3 bases, with 9 bases between. Looked up from germline, CDR1 is MGHDK and CDR2 is SYGVNS. The CDR3, as DNA: TGTGCCAGCAGTGAATGGGGTAGAAAAGAGACCCAGTACTTC. Translating gives CASSEWGRKETQYF.

This clonotype was counted many times. V usage is TRBV5-1 and J usage is TRBJ1-2, with 8 bases identical to TRBD1. This CDR3 is 13 amino acids long. Germline lookup yields CDR1 SGHRS and CDR2 YFSETQ. Trimming at V came to 7 bases and at J to 8 bases, leaving 10 bases not matched to a gene. The CDR3 nucleotides are TGCGCCAGCGGAGAAACCAGGGGGCGCGGCTACACCTTC. Protein product: CASGETRGRGYTF.

Ten or more counts support this clonotype. This chain joins TRBV9 and TRBJ1-1; no firm D call. Trimming stripped 1 base from V and 3 bases from J, with 7 bases between. This CDR3 has 13 amino acids. The germline gives CDR1 SGDLS, CDR2 YYNGEE. The CDR3 loop reads CASSVHRDTEAFF. In nucleotides, the CDR3 is TGTGCCAGCAGCGTACACCGGGACACTGAAGCTTTCTTT.

The J gene is TRBJ1-1, the V gene TRBV11-2; D is ambiguous. Germline loops: CDR1 SGHAT, CDR2 FQNNGV. Trimming left V 3 bases short and J 0 bases short, with 17 bases between. This CDR3 has 17 residues. CDR3 amino acids: CASSFPSQTGVNTEAFF. CDR3 nucleotide sequence: TGTGCCAGCAGCTTCCCCTCTCAGACCGGGGTGAACACTGAAGCTTTCTTT.

This clonotype was detected many times. CDR3 nucleotide sequence: TGTGCCAGTAGCCCAGACAGTTATCAGCCCCAGCATTTT. It encodes CASSPDSYQPQHF. The genes are TRBV19 and TRBJ1-5; tentative D call: TRBD1 (5 bases). The V end was cut by 6 bases, the J end by 5 bases, with 11 bases between. This CDR3 contains 13 residues. Germline V gene sequence: CDR1 LNHDA, CDR2 SQIVND (reference sequence).

The chain couples TRBV20-1 to TRBJ1-5; 7 nucleotides agree with TRBD1. The germline V gene encodes CDR1 DFQATT and CDR2 SNEGSKA (reference sequence). CDR3 length equals 12 residues. V shed 6 bases, J shed 6 bases, and the junction held 5 bases outside the gene matches. CDR3 protein: CSALDRSQPQHF. The CDR3 region has the DNA TGCAGTGCCTTGGACAGGAGTCAGCCCCAGCATTTT.

CDR3 region: CASSIPGLSTNEQFF. The CDR3 bases are TGTGCCAGTAGTATCCCGGGGTTGAGTACCAATGAGCAGTTCTTC. The V call is TRBV19, the J call TRBJ2-1; tentative D call: TRBD2 (5 bases). This CDR3 has 15 amino acids. From germline, CDR1 is LNHDA and CDR2 SQIVND (reference sequence). The V gene lost 3 bases and the J gene lost 6 bases, with 15 bases spanning the gap.

The sample holds many counts of this clonotype. The chain recombines TRBV20-1 with TRBJ2-7; D is ambiguous. From germline, CDR1 is DFQATT and CDR2 SNEGSKA (reference sequence). V gave up 1 base and J gave up 6 bases, with 19 bases separating them. The CDR3 is 15 amino acids. This chain's CDR3 is CSARALERVRAEQYF. The DNA of the CDR3 is TGCAGTGCTAGAGCTTTGGAACGGGTTCGGGCCGAGCAGTACTTC.

The sample holds many counts of this clonotype. The chain uses TRBV20-1 and TRBJ2-5; possible D gene TRBD2, 5 bases. This CDR3 comprises 11 residues. The germline gives CDR1 DFQATT, CDR2 SNEGSKA (reference sequence). The ends were cut back, 4 bases at V and 5 bases at J, with 8 bases in the middle. CDR3 amino acids: CSAMSGETQYF. The CDR3 bases are TGCAGTGCTATGTCGGGGGAGACCCAGTACTTC.

This clonotype occurred many times. The rearrangement links TRBV10-1 to TRBJ2-3; D is unresolved. V lost 4 bases and J lost 5, with 7 bases in between. Looked up from germline, CDR1 is WNHNN and CDR2 is SYGVQD (reference sequence). The CDR3 sequence is 12 residues long. The CDR3: CASSGSGDTQYF. The CDR3 DNA is TGCGCCAGCAGTGGGTCAGGAGATACGCAGTATTTT.